This T cell receptor (beta chain) was captured by sequencing in a study of T-cell memory formation after mild COVID-19. The CDR3 is made up of 14 amino acids. Trimming took 3 bases from V and 6 from J, leaving 13 bases between them. Germline-derived CDR1 and CDR2 are SGHKS and YYEKEE (reference sequence). One entry per CDR3 protein, called by TCRdb with MiXCR from the 5' RACE reads. The data contain about 560,000 distinct CDR3 sequences, roughly 17% of them singletons. The source is an adult woman who had mild COVID-19 (a few samples of this study predate the infection). Cell type and time point are not known. Sequenced input: PBMCs or a T cell subset sorted from them (not recorded which). The chain combines TRBV5-5 with TRBJ2-1, with D perhaps matching TRBD1 (7 bases). CDR3 DNA sequence: TGTGCCAGCAGCTGGGTCCAGGGGGGCAATGAGCAGTTCTTC. The encoded protein is CASSWVQGGNEQFF.